Following are 2 T cell receptor beta chains from one sample sequenced in a study of blood T cell repertoires in COVID-19. TCRdb's table, derived via immunoSEQ multiplex PCR, lists solely in-frame clones and lacks some. Among some 270,000 clones listed, approximately 85% were seen once. Sequenced: peripheral blood. The receptors were gathered from a human donor with COVID-19, enrolled during active disease. The donor label of this sample is uncertain.

This chain connects TRBV21-1 to TRBJ1-3; TRBD1, the D gene given by the table, was not confirmed from the DNA. TRBV21-1 is a pseudogene segment. There are 13 residues in the CDR3. Here the CDR3 reads CASSKVQGNTIYF. Written as DNA, the CDR3 is TGTGCCAGCAGCAAAGTTCAGGGAAACACCATATATTTT.

The V gene is TRBV10-3, the J gene TRBJ2-7; D perhaps matches TRBD2 (5 bases). CDR3 length equals 12 residues. Germline V CDR1 and CDR2: ENHRY, SYGVKD. Trimming cost V 10 bases and J 3 bases, with 13 bases left between them. The CDR3 coding sequence is TGTGCCACCTGGGAGCTAGGCTACGAGCAGTACTTC. It yields the protein CATWELGYEQYF.